This T cell receptor (beta chain) was observed in a study of vaccination and CD4 T cells after COVID-19. Germline loops: CDR1 SGHTA, CDR2 FQGNSA. The trim removed 1 base at V and 6 bases at J, leaving 4 bases unmatched. The CDR3 consists of 16 residues. At the Johns Hopkins FTIC core, DNA taken from cultured CD4+ T cells was sequenced by way of the Oncomine TCR Beta short-read assay. TCRdb reanalysed the PCR reads using MiXCR and keeps one entry per CDR3 protein. This sample has about 18,000 distinct CDR3 sequences, with about 53% found just once. This clonotype has just a few counts. Its antigen remains unknown. Treatment: roughly ten-day PBMC culture with coronavirus spike peptide pools or control peptides (ViraFEST assay).

Source material: CD4+ T cells from blood, cultured in vitro. The receptor was derived from a human donor who had recovered from COVID-19. This chain joins TRBV7-2 and TRBJ2-3, with 13 bases identical to TRBD2. CDR3 protein: CASSLVLTSGGDTQYF. The CDR3 bases are TGTGCCAGCAGCTTAGTCCTGACTAGCGGGGGGGATACGCAGTATTTT.